This T cell receptor beta chain was profiled in a study of T cell responses to AZD1222 COVID-19 vaccine. Study results and caveats: The donor group comprised mostly white British people and more females; the analysis possibly underestimated clonal diversity. Baseline seropositivity characterized only six AZD1222 recipients. Following two doses of AZD1222, Spike-specific TCR breadth and depth rose.

A remark on this clone: What it binds is unknown.

The assay was immunoSEQ multiplex PCR, and TCRdb's table has in-frame clones only and misses some. The sample includes some 100,000 clones, about 82% of them seen just once. The TCR comes from an adult in good health. This specimen was peripheral blood, taken on day 0 of AZD1222 vaccination.

The CDR3, as DNA: TGTGCCAGCAGCCCGTACAGGAACACTGAAGCTTTCTTT. Its protein product is CASSPYRNTEAFF. V is TRBV7-6 and J is TRBJ1-1; D is uncertain. Trimming cost V 5 bases and J 1 base, with 8 bases left between them. CDR1 SGHVS and CDR2 FNYEAQ come from the germline V gene. The CDR3 has 13 residues.